The T cell receptor (beta chain) described here comes from a study of T cells in Graves' hyperthyroidism and ophthalmopathy. Whole-study context: Peripheral blood samples were taken at initial diagnosis, prior to any treatment.

General study findings and limits: Appearing also in blood were most of the thyroid clonotypes expanded above 0.001. From stable hyperthyroidism, ophthalmopathy was set apart by a 13 V-J model.

RNA transcripts were the template for amplifying TCR beta CDR3 regions. A set of HTBI primers served as the primers for a first-round RT-PCR of the TCR CDR3. TCRdb reprocessed the multiplex PCR reads with MiXCR, giving one entry per CDR3 protein. The sample yields about 520,000 distinct CDR3 sequences, around a quarter seen once. The sample holds many counts of this clonotype. Its antigen is as yet unknown. Patients were excluded for uncontrolled infection, other autoimmune disease, pregnancy or lactation. The source of this sequence is a woman younger than 45 with Graves' ophthalmopathy. Sample: blood.

CDR3 protein: CSARDDSGYIQYF. In nucleotides, the CDR3 is TGCAGTGCTAGAGACGACAGTGGTTACATTCAGTACTTC. The V and J genes are TRBV20-1 and TRBJ2-4, with D possibly being TRBD1 (5 bases). This CDR3 region has 13 residues. Germline lookup yields CDR1 DFQATT and CDR2 SNEGSKA (reference sequence). The V end lost 0 bases, the J end lost 8 bases, and 11 bases lay between the germline ends.